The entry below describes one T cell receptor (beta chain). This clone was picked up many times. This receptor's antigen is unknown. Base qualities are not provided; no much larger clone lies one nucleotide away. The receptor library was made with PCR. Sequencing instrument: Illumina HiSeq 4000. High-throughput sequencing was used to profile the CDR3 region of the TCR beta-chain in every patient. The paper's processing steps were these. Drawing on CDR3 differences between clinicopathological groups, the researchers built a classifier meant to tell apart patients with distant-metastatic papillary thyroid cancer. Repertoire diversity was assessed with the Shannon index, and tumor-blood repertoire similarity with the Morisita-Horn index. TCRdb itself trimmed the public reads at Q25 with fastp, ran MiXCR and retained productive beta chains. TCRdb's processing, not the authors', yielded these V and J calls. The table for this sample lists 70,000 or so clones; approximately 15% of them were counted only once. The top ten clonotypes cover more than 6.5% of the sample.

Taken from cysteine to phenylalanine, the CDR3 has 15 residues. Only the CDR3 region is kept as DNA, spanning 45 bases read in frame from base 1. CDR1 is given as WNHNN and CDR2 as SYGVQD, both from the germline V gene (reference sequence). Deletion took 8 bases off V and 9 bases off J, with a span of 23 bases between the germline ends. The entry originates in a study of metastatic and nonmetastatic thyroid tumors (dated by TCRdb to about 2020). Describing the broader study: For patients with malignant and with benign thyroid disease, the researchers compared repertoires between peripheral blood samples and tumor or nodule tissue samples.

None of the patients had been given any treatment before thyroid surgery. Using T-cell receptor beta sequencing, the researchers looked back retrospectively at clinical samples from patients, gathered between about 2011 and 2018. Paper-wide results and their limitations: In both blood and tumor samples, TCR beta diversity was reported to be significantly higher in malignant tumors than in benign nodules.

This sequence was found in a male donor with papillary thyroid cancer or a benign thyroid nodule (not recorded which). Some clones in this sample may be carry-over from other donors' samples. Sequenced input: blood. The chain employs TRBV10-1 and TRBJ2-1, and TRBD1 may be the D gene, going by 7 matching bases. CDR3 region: CASGTGDWMKSEQFF. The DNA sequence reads TGCGCCAGCGGAACAGGGGACTGGATGAAGAGTGAGCAGTTCTTC.